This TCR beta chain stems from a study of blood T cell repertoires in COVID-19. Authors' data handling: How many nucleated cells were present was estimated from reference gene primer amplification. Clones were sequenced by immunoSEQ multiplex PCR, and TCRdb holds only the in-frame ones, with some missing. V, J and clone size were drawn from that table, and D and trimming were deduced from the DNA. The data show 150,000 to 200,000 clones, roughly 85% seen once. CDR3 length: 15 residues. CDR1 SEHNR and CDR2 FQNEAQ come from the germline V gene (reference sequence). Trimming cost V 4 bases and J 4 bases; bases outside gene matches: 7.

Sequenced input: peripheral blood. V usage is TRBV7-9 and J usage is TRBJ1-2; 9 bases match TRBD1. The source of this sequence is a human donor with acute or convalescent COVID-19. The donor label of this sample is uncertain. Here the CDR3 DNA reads TGTGCCAGCAGCTGGCCGGGACAGGGAGTCTATGGCTACACCTTC. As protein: CASSWPGQGVYGYTF.